The 7 T cell receptor beta chains listed next were all sequenced from one sample in a study of blood T cell repertoires in COVID-19. The protocol was immunoSEQ multiplex PCR, while the TCRdb copy is restricted to in-frame clones and leaves out a portion. The data hold 500,000 or so clones, with around 90% observed a single time. Specimen: PBMCs or T cells enriched from blood (not recorded which). The origin of the receptors is a woman aged 18-29 years who had recovered from COVID-19.

The genes are TRBV10-2 and TRBJ1-1; maybe TRBD1 (5 bases). Germline-derived CDR1 and CDR2 are WSHSY and SAAADI. Trimming left V 4 bases short and J 10 bases short, with 10 bases between. The CDR3 extends over 11 amino acids. The CDR3 loop is CASSAQGVAFF. CDR3 nucleotide sequence: TGCGCCAGCAGTGCGCAGGGCGTAGCTTTCTTT.

V gene TRBV7-3 combines with J gene TRBJ2-3, with D unclear. V lost 2 bases, J lost 3 bases, and 15 bases lay in between. Germline CDR1 and CDR2: SGHTA and FQGTGA. This CDR3 spans 16 amino acids. The CDR3 region is CASSLASGLLTDTQYF. The DNA for the CDR3 is TGTGCCAGCAGCTTAGCGTCTGGGCTACTTACAGATACGCAGTATTTT.

CDR3 amino acids: CASSSVTANTEAFF. DNA of the CDR3: TGTGCCAGCAGCTCCGTGACAGCGAACACTGAAGCTTTCTTT. The V call is TRBV5-4, the J call TRBJ1-1; TRBD1 is a possible D gene (5 bases). The CDR3 consists of 14 residues. The V and J ends lost 3 bases and 1 base respectively, with 10 bases between them. Germline V gene data show CDR1 as SGHNT and CDR2 as YYREEE (reference sequence). Based on the CDR3 plus reference TRBV5-4 and TRBJ1-1, the full variable domain is ETGVTQSPTHLIKTRGQQVTLRCSSQSGHNTVSWYQQALGQGPQFIFQYYREEENGRGNFPPRFSGLQFPNYSSELNVNALELDDSALYLCASSSVTANTEAFFGQGTRLTVV.

J is TRBJ1-1 and V is TRBV19; 11 bases agree with TRBD1. The length of the CDR3 is 14 residues. Per germline, CDR1 LNHDA and CDR2 SQIVND (reference sequence). The V and J ends lost 6 bases and 4 bases, in that order; junction bases with no gene match: 4. The CDR3 spells CASRRTGGLTEAFF. CDR3 DNA sequence: TGTGCCAGTAGGCGGACAGGGGGCCTCACTGAAGCTTTCTTT.

V is TRBV5-4 and J is TRBJ1-4; tentative D call: TRBD1 (5 bases). Germline CDR1 and CDR2: SGHNT and YYREEE (reference sequence). V was clipped by 5 bases and J by 0 bases, with 14 bases between them. This CDR3 comprises 16 residues. The CDR3 nucleotides are TGTGCCAGCAGTTCAGGGCAGCTAGCAACTAATGAAAAACTGTTTTTT. It codes for CASSSGQLATNEKLFF.

V and J are TRBV13 and TRBJ2-3; D gene ambiguous. The V gene lost 5 bases and the J gene lost 14 bases, with 17 bases spanning the gap. Germline loops: CDR1 PRHDT, CDR2 FYEKMQ (reference sequence). The length of the CDR3 is 12 residues. CDR3 coding DNA: TGTGCCAGCAGCCTTCTCCCGGTGAGGCGGTATTTT. Translated, it gives CASSLLPVRRYF. Full variable domain (outside the CDR3, taken from reference TRBV13 and TRBJ2-3): AAGVIQSPRHLIKEKRETATLKCYPIPRHDTVYWYQQGPGQDPQFLISFYEKMQSDKGSIPDRFSAQQFSDYHSELNMSSLELGDSALYFCASSLLPVRRYFGPGTRLTVL.

The gene calls are TRBV3-1 (or the pseudogene TRBV3-2) and TRBJ2-7; TRBD1 agrees at 7 bases. Germline CDR1 LGHDT, CDR2 YNNKEL (reference sequence). V was pared by 6 bases and J by 5 bases, with 10 bases of the junction left unmatched. CDR3 length: 14 amino acids. CDR3 sequence: CASRDRERIHEQYF. CDR3 in DNA: TGTGCCAGCAGAGACAGGGAGAGAATCCACGAGCAGTACTTC.